This passage covers 27 T cell receptor beta chains from one sample sequenced in a study of blood T cell repertoires in COVID-19. Profiling relied on immunoSEQ multiplex PCR, and the TCRdb table lists in-frame clones only, not all of them. The table lists 200,000 to 250,000 clones, 65% to 90% of them singletons. Sample: PBMCs or T cells enriched from blood (not recorded which). The receptor source for this set is a middle-aged man who had recovered from COVID-19.

The chain links TRBV15 to TRBJ2-6; no firm D call. V lost 1 base, J lost 0 bases, and 7 bases lay in between. CDR3 length: 16 amino acids. Germline loops: CDR1 LNHNV, CDR2 YYDKDF (reference sequence). The CDR3 DNA reads as TGTGCCACCAGCAGAGTGGCAGTCTCTGGGGCCAACGTCCTGACTTTC. Translation: CATSRVAVSGANVLTF.

This clone was picked up one time. This chain uses TRBV10-3 with TRBJ1-2, with 7 positions matching TRBD1. Germline CDR1 ENHRY, CDR2 SYGVKD. Trimming cost V 4 bases and J 1 base; bases outside gene matches: 3. The CDR3 sequence is 14 residues long. CDR3 DNA sequence: TGTGCCATCAGTGTGGGGGACAGTAACTATGGCTACACCTTC. The encoded protein is CAISVGDSNYGYTF.

The chain uses TRBV5-1 and TRBJ1-1; D unclear. Germline CDR1 reads SGHRS; CDR2 reads YFSETQ. This CDR3 has 14 residues. V lost 3 bases and J 4 bases, leaving 13 bases between the germline ends. The CDR3 sequence: CASSSEGGGTEAFF. The CDR3 coding sequence is TGCGCCAGCAGCTCCGAGGGAGGCGGCACTGAAGCTTTCTTT.

The chain recombines TRBV4-1 with TRBJ1-1; D is undetermined. From germline, CDR1 is MGHRA and CDR2 YSYEKL. Trimming cost V 1 base and J 0 bases, with 6 bases left between them. CDR3 size: 14 residues. CDR3 nucleotide sequence: TGCGCCAGCAGCCAAGTCGGGTTGAACACTGAAGCTTTCTTT. Translating it yields CASSQVGLNTEAFF.

J is TRBJ1-1 and V is TRBV28; D unresolved. The germline V gene has CDR1 MDHEN and CDR2 SYDVKM. This CDR3 has 16 amino acids. V lost 3 bases and J 8 bases, leaving 22 bases between the germline ends. The CDR3 here is CASSFALLAISGEAFF. The CDR3 DNA sequence: TGTGCCAGCAGTTTCGCACTGTTGGCGATTTCGGGGGAAGCTTTCTTT.

V and J are TRBV5-1 and TRBJ1-2; TRBD1 matches 8 bases. The ends lost 4 bases at V and 4 bases at J; junction bases unmatched: 12. Germline CDR1 SGHRS, CDR2 YFSETQ. This CDR3 spans 16 amino acids. CDR3 loop: CASSPGAGGGTYGYTF. CDR3 sequence (DNA): TGCGCCAGCAGCCCGGGGGCAGGGGGCGGAACCTATGGCTACACCTTC.

This sequence joins TRBV5-1 and TRBJ1-4, with 8 bases that match TRBD1. The CDR3 covers 15 residues. Germline-derived CDR1 and CDR2 are SGHRS and YFSETQ. V gave up 4 bases and J gave up 7 bases; unmatched junction bases: 9. This CDR3 is CASSLTGTGVEKLFF. The CDR3 coding sequence is TGCGCCAGCAGCCTTACCGGGACAGGAGTTGAAAAACTGTTTTTT.

The V and J genes are TRBV10-2 and TRBJ1-1; 9 bases fit TRBD1. The J segment lost 0 bases and the V segment lost 4 bases, leaving 12 bases of the junction unmatched. The CDR3 runs to 18 residues. Germline V gene sequence: CDR1 WSHSY, CDR2 SAAADI. The CDR3 region is CASSGPGQGRTMNTEAFF. For the CDR3, the DNA is TGCGCCAGCAGTGGCCCCGGACAGGGGAGAACCATGAACACTGAAGCTTTCTTT.

This CDR3 reads CASSPALGGVAGTEQYF. The DNA for the CDR3 is TGTGCCAGCTCACCCGCCTTAGGGGGGGTAGCGGGAACCGAGCAGTACTTC. The V and J genes are TRBV18 and TRBJ2-7, with 8 bases lining up with TRBD2. V was pared by 3 bases and J by 6 bases, with 16 bases of the junction left unmatched. The CDR3 has 17 amino acids. Germline CDR1 KGHSH, CDR2 LQKENI.

V gene TRBV5-5 combines with J gene TRBJ2-1; D may be TRBD2 (5 bases). V gave up 4 bases and J gave up 7 bases, with 15 bases separating them. Germline V gene lookup returns CDR1 SGHKS and CDR2 YYEKEE (reference sequence). The CDR3 has 14 residues. The CDR3 region has the DNA TGTGCCAGCAGCCCCAGTTCAACTAGGAATGAGCAGTTCTTC. This sequence encodes CASSPSSTRNEQFF. Supplemented by reference TRBV5-5 and TRBJ2-1, the full variable domain reads DAGVTQSPTHLIKTRGQQVTLRCSPISGHKSVSWYQQVLGQGPQFIFQYYEKEERGRGNFPDRFSARQFPNYSSELNVNALLLGDSALYLCASSPSSTRNEQFFGPGTRLTVL.

The sample holds one count of this clone. The chain has TRBV6-4 and TRBJ2-1; 8 bases line up with TRBD1. This CDR3 comprises 16 residues. V gave up 4 bases and J gave up 2 bases; unmatched junction bases: 7. The germline V gene has CDR1 MRHNA and CDR2 SNTAGT. This CDR3 reads CASSVQQGGTYNEQFF. In DNA form, the CDR3 reads TGTGCCAGCAGTGTCCAACAGGGGGGTACCTACAATGAGCAGTTCTTC.

J is TRBJ2-5 and V is TRBV10-3; the match to TRBD1 covers 8 bases. V shed 10 bases, J shed 5 bases, and the junction held 6 bases outside the gene matches. The CDR3 runs to 12 residues. Germline CDR1 ENHRY, CDR2 SYGVKD. CDR3 amino acids: CASTGGGETQYF. The CDR3 DNA sequence: TGTGCCAGTACAGGGGGTGGGGAGACCCAGTACTTC.

The chain employs TRBV7-6 and TRBJ1-3; no firm D call. V was trimmed by 0 bases and J by 0 bases, leaving 6 bases between them. This CDR3 region has 15 residues. Germline V gene sequence: CDR1 SGHVS, CDR2 FNYEAQ. In DNA form, the CDR3 reads TGTGCCAGCAGCTTAGCAACAGACTCTGGAAACACCATATATTTT. Translating it yields CASSLATDSGNTIYF.

The chain employs TRBV5-1 and TRBJ2-4; D not certain. In germline, CDR1 is SGHRS, CDR2 YFSETQ. V was clipped by 0 bases and J by 9 bases, with 10 bases between them. The CDR3 loop spans 13 amino acids. The CDR3 bases are TGCGCCAGCAGCTTGGGTACAGTCAGCATTCAGTACTTC. Translation: CASSLGTVSIQYF. Supplemented by reference TRBV5-1 and TRBJ2-4, the full variable domain reads KAGVTQTPRYLIKTRGQQVTLSCSPISGHRSVSWYQQTPGQGLQFLFEYFSETQRNKGNFPGRFSGRQFSNSRSEMNVSTLELGDSALYLCASSLGTVSIQYFGAGTRLSVL.

There are a few counts of this clone. The chain uses TRBV18 and TRBJ1-2; D may be TRBD1 (6 bases). This CDR3 is built from 14 residues. V shed 0 bases and J shed 4 bases, with 9 bases lying between them. Germline values: CDR1 KGHSH, CDR2 LQKENI. Written as DNA, the CDR3 is TGTGCCAGCTCACCACCAACAGGGACCTATGGCTACACCTTC. This gives the protein CASSPPTGTYGYTF.

The chain links TRBV9 to TRBJ1-3; 10 nucleotides agree with TRBD1. The germline V gene encodes CDR1 SGDLS and CDR2 YYNGEE. Losses at the gene ends were 3 bases for V and 3 bases for J; bases not matched to a gene: 15. This CDR3 comprises 19 residues. The CDR3 DNA follows: TGTGCCAGCAGCGCTAGACAGGGGGCGGCGGGACTGAGTGGAAACACCATATATTTT. It codes for CASSARQGAAGLSGNTIYF.

The J gene is TRBJ1-1, the V gene TRBV6-5; D is possibly TRBD1 (5 bases). The CDR3 has 12 amino acids. CDR1 and CDR2 (germline): MNHEY, SVGAGI. V was cut by 8 bases and J by 4 bases, with 11 bases left in between. Here the CDR3 reads CASGREGTEAFF. CDR3 nucleotide sequence: TGTGCCAGCGGCAGGGAGGGCACTGAAGCTTTCTTT.

The V gene is TRBV10-3, the J gene TRBJ1-6, with 9 bases lining up with TRBD1. The CDR3 extends over 16 amino acids. In germline, CDR1 is ENHRY, CDR2 SYGVKD. The V and J ends lost 2 bases and 9 bases, in that order; junction bases with no gene match: 8. CDR3 residues: CAISETPGQGGSPLHF. DNA of the CDR3: TGTGCCATCAGTGAGACGCCGGGACAGGGCGGTTCACCCCTCCACTTT.

This chain joins TRBV5-1 and TRBJ2-4, with TRBD2 identical over 10 bases. Looked up from germline, CDR1 is SGHRS and CDR2 is YFSETQ. The V gene end was trimmed by 0 bases and the J gene end by 3 bases; junction bases not matched to a gene: 12. The CDR3 has 19 amino acids. CDR3 protein: CASSLVAASGRADKNIQYF. CDR3 bases: TGCGCCAGCAGCTTGGTGGCTGCGAGCGGGAGGGCAGACAAAAACATTCAGTACTTC.

The chain carries TRBV19 and TRBJ1-1; 8 bases align to TRBD1. Germline V gene sequence: CDR1 LNHDA, CDR2 SQIVND (reference sequence). This CDR3 region has 12 residues. With V trimmed by 5 bases and J by 10 bases, 6 bases remained unmatched. As DNA, the CDR3 is TGTGCCAGTAGTCTAGGACAGGGCGGAGCTTTCTTT. Its translation is CASSLGQGGAFF.

This clone was picked up a small number of times. The chain couples TRBV2 to TRBJ1-5, with 10 positions matching TRBD1. CDR1 is SNHLY and CDR2 is FYNNEI in the germline V gene. CDR3 length equals 15 residues. V lost 1 base, J lost 5 bases, and 2 bases stayed unmatched. The CDR3 DNA is TGTGCCAGCAGTGAAGGGGACAGGGGTGATCAGCCCCAGCATTTT. This gives the protein CASSEGDRGDQPQHF.

The gene calls are TRBV4-3 and TRBJ2-3; possible D gene TRBD2, 5 bases. Trimming took off 0 bases at V and 7 bases at J, with 17 bases between the two ends. The CDR3 contains 16 residues. Germline loops: CDR1 LGHNA, CDR2 YSLEER. The CDR3 spells CASSQDFSRGFYTQYF. CDR3 bases: TGCGCCAGCAGCCAAGATTTTTCTCGCGGGTTTTATACGCAGTATTTT.

The CDR3 DNA is TGTGCCAGTAGTTCCGCACAGGGGCGGGTTAATCAGCCCCAGCATTTT. Protein sequence: CASSSAQGRVNQPQHF. The rearrangement links TRBV19 to TRBJ1-5; TRBD1 matches at 7 bases. The CDR3 is made up of 16 amino acids. Trimming removed 5 bases from V and 4 bases from J; junction bases left unmatched: 11. CDR1 and CDR2 (germline): LNHDA, SQIVND (reference sequence).

The chain is built from TRBV13 and TRBJ1-1; no firm D call. Between the trimmed V and J ends, which lost 4 bases and 3 bases, there was a span of 15 bases. This CDR3 is built from 15 residues. The V gene's germline CDR1 is PRHDT and CDR2 FYEKMQ (reference sequence). CDR3 region: CASSSPQVSYTEAFF. DNA for the CDR3: TGTGCCAGCAGCTCACCCCAGGTTTCTTACACTGAAGCTTTCTTT.

The table lists this clone with a few counts. The chain uses TRBV6-5 and TRBJ2-7, with 10 bases lining up with TRBD2. Germline CDR1 and CDR2: MNHEY and SVGAGI. There are 14 residues in the CDR3. With 7 bases clipped from V and 7 bases from J, the junction kept 10 bases outside the gene matches. CDR3 sequence (DNA): TGTGCCAGCACGACCGGAGAGCGGGGGGGGGAGCAGTACTTC. It specifies CASTTGERGGEQYF.

The chain combines TRBV28 with TRBJ2-7, with 10 bases aligning to TRBD1. Germline lookup yields CDR1 MDHEN and CDR2 SYDVKM. V lost 7 bases, J lost 5 bases, and 11 bases stayed unmatched. The CDR3 consists of 15 residues. The CDR3 region is CASTTTPGQGNEQYF. The CDR3 nucleotides read TGTGCCAGCACCACTACTCCGGGACAGGGGAACGAGCAGTACTTC. Combining the CDR3 with reference TRBV28 and TRBJ2-7 gives the whole variable domain DVKVTQSSRYLVKRTGEKVFLECVQDMDHENMFWYRQDPGLGLRLIYFSYDVKMKEKGDIPEGYSVSREKKERFSLILESASTNQTSMYLCASTTTPGQGNEQYFGPGTRLTVT.

J is TRBJ2-7 and V is TRBV27, with 7 bases aligning to TRBD1. This CDR3 has 13 amino acids. The trim removed 6 bases at V and 1 base at J, leaving 3 bases unmatched. Germline lookup yields CDR1 MNHEY and CDR2 SMNVEV (reference sequence). The CDR3 sequence: CASSRTGSYEQYF. CDR3 sequence (DNA): TGTGCCAGCAGCAGGACAGGTTCCTACGAGCAGTACTTC.